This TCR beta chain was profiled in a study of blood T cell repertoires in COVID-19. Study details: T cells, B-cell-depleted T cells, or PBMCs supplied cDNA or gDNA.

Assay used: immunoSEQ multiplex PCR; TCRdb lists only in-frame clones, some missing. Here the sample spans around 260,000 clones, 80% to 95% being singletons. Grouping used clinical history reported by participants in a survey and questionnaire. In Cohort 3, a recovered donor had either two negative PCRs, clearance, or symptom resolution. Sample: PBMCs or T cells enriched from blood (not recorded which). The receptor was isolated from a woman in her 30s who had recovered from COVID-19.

CDR3 residues: CASSLNQGNIQYF. The CDR3 nucleotides are TGTGCCAGCAGCTTAAATCAGGGAAACATTCAGTACTTC. This sequence joins TRBV11-3 and TRBJ2-4; a possible D gene is TRBD1 (5 bases). Between the trimmed V and J ends, which lost 2 bases and 6 bases, there was a span of 8 bases. Germline CDR1 and CDR2: SGHNT and YENEEA. The CDR3 totals 13 residues. Full variable domain (remainder filled in from reference TRBV11-3 and TRBJ2-4): EAGVVQSPRYKIIEKKQPVAFWCNPISGHNTLYWYLQNLGQGPELLIRYENEEAVDDSQLPKDRFSAERLKGVDSTLKIQPAELGDSAVYLCASSLNQGNIQYFGAGTRLSVL.